The clone carrying this T cell receptor (beta chain) has ten or more counts. Its antigen is currently unknown. This entry is derived from a study of response to subunit inactivated influenza vaccine. Study observations and caveats: Authors proposed each seasonal influenza vaccination draws in few new T cells.

Germline CDR1 and CDR2: MRHNA and SNTAGT. V lost 5 bases and J 3 bases, leaving 9 bases between the germline ends. This CDR3 is built from 13 residues. MiXCR, applied by TCRdb to the RT-PCR reads, yields one record per CDR3 protein. This table holds hundreds of thousands of distinct CDR3 sequences, 13% to 15% found once. V is TRBV6-4 and J is TRBJ2-3; D gene ambiguous. The sequences come from PBMCs from blood, collected less than 15 days before vaccination. This sequence originates from a man aged 45 to 65 who received an inactivated influenza vaccine. This CDR3 is CASSPQATDTQYF. CDR3 coding DNA: TGTGCCAGCAGTCCCCAAGCAACAGATACGCAGTATTTT.